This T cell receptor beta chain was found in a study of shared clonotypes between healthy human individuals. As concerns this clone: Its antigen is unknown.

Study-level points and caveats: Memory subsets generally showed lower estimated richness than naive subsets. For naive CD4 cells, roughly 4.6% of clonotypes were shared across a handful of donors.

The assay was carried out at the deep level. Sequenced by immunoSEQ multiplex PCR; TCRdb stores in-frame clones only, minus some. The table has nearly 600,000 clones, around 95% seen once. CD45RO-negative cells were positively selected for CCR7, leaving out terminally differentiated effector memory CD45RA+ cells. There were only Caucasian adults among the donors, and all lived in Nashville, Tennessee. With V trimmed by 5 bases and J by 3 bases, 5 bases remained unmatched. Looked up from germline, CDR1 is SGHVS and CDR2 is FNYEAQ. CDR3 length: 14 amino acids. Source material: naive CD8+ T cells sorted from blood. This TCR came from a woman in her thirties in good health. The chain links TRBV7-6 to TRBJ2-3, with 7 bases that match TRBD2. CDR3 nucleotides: TGTGCCAGCAGCCTGGGACTAACAACAGATACGCAGTATTTT. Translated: CASSLGLTTDTQYF. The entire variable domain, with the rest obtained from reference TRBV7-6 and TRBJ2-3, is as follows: GAGVSQSPRYKVTKRGQDVALRCDPISGHVSLYWYRQALGQGPEFLTYFNYEAQQDKSGLPNDRFSAERPEGSISTLTIQRTEQRDSAMYRCASSLGLTTDTQYFGPGTRLTVL.